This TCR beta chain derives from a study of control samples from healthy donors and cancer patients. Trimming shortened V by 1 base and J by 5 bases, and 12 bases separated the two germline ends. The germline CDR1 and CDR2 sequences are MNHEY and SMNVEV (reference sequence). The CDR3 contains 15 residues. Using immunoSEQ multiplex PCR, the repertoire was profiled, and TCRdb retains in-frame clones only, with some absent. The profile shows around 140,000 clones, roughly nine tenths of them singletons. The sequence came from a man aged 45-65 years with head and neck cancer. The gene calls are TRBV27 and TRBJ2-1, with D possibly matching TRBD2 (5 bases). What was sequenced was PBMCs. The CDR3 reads CASSLFLRRDNEQFF. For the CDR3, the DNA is TGTGCCAGCAGTTTATTCCTTAGGCGGGACAATGAGCAGTTCTTC.